A single sample gave rise to the 20 T cell receptor beta chains below, sequenced in a study of T cell changes during pregnancy in multiple sclerosis. Measured with immunoSEQ multiplex PCR; TCRdb has only the in-frame clones, and not every one. The data contain just under 65,000 clones, approximately 93% of them singletons. The sequenced sample was CD8+ T cells from peripheral blood mononuclear cells, obtained in the second trimester of pregnancy. Every receptor here comes from a female donor with multiple sclerosis, enrolled in a pregnancy study.

V gene TRBV9 combines with J gene TRBJ2-3, with TRBD2 as a possible D gene (6 bases). V was shortened by 1 base and J by 5 bases, with 11 bases between the two germline ends. Germline-derived CDR1 and CDR2 are SGDLS and YYNGEE. The CDR3 runs to 14 residues. The CDR3, as DNA: TGTGCCAGCAGCGTATACCCCGGGGGAGATACGCAGTATTTT. Translating it yields CASSVYPGGDTQYF.

The rearrangement joins TRBV28 to TRBJ1-3; tentative D call: TRBD1 (5 bases). V lost 6 bases, J lost 4 bases, and 22 bases lay in between. This CDR3 is 17 amino acids long. Germline values: CDR1 MDHEN, CDR2 SYDVKM. This chain's CDR3 is CASSPRVRERVGNTIYF. CDR3 in DNA: TGTGCCAGCAGCCCTAGGGTCAGGGAACGCGTCGGAAACACCATATATTTT.

The V call is TRBV4-1, the J call TRBJ2-1; 10 bases map to TRBD2. The CDR3 loop spans 16 amino acids. Germline CDR1 reads MGHRA; CDR2 reads YSYEKL. With 5 bases clipped from V and 5 bases from J, the junction kept 9 bases outside the gene matches. CDR3 amino acids: CASSTHSGRADNEQFF. The CDR3 bases are TGCGCCAGCAGCACCCACAGCGGGAGGGCCGACAATGAGCAGTTCTTC.

CDR3 protein: CASRSPGSNQPQHF. CDR3 sequence (DNA): TGTGCCAGCCGAAGCCCCGGGAGCAATCAGCCCCAGCATTTT. This chain links TRBV2 with TRBJ1-5; D call uncertain. This CDR3 is 14 amino acids long. The germline CDR1 and CDR2 sequences are SNHLY and FYNNEI. The V gene lost 8 bases and the J gene lost 1 base, with 12 bases spanning the gap.

A single count supports this clone. V gene TRBV28 combines with J gene TRBJ2-7, with a tentative D call TRBD1 (6 bases). The CDR3 is 16 amino acids. Trimming cost V 4 bases and J 2 bases, with 18 bases left between them. Germline-derived CDR1 and CDR2 are MDHEN and SYDVKM. In nucleotides, the CDR3 is TGTGCCAGCAGTTCTTCCCTGACAGGAACAGCCTACGAGCAGTACTTC. This encodes CASSSSLTGTAYEQYF.

The chain uses TRBV10-3 and TRBJ2-4, with 8 nucleotides matching TRBD2. The CDR3 is made up of 14 amino acids. Germline V CDR1 and CDR2: ENHRY, SYGVKD. The trim removed 1 base at V and 8 bases at J, leaving 4 bases unmatched. The CDR3 DNA sequence: TGTGCCATCAGTGAGTGGCGGGAGGACGACATTCAGTACTTC. Its translation is CAISEWREDDIQYF.

The chain recombines TRBV7-3 with TRBJ2-1; D uncertain. Germline loops: CDR1 SGHTA, CDR2 FQGTGA. With 1 base removed from V and 1 base from J, the gap between germline ends came to 8 bases. CDR3 size: 15 residues. The CDR3 loop is CASSLMAVSYNEQFF. As DNA, the CDR3 is TGTGCCAGCAGCTTAATGGCTGTATCCTACAATGAGCAGTTCTTC.

The gene calls are TRBV7-9 and TRBJ2-7, with 7 nucleotides matching TRBD2. Germline V gene lookup returns CDR1 SEHNR and CDR2 FQNEAQ (reference sequence). The CDR3 loop spans 16 amino acids. J gave up 1 base and V 1 base, and 7 bases lay outside the gene matches. The CDR3 nucleotides are TGTGCCAGCAGCTTAGGAGGCGGGAGTGGGTCCTACGAGCAGTACTTC. This codes for CASSLGGGSGSYEQYF.

The chain joins TRBV4-2 to TRBJ2-5; 8 bases map to TRBD1. CDR1 is LGHNA, CDR2 YNFKEQ, per germline. V shed 0 bases, J shed 4 bases, and the junction held 4 bases outside the gene matches. The CDR3 covers 15 residues. The CDR3 coding sequence is TGTGCCAGCAGCCAAGATATACAGGGGGGAGAGACCCAGTACTTC. Its protein product is CASSQDIQGGETQYF.

The rearrangement joins TRBV7-9 to TRBJ1-5; TRBD1 is a possible D gene (6 bases). Germline V gene data show CDR1 as SEHNR and CDR2 as FQNEAQ (reference sequence). This CDR3 region has 17 residues. The V end was cut by 4 bases, the J end by 2 bases, with 18 bases between. The CDR3 here is CASSSIGRGIGNQPQHF. CDR3 bases: TGTGCCAGCAGCTCCATAGGTAGGGGGATTGGCAATCAGCCCCAGCATTTT.

The chain is built from TRBV27 and TRBJ2-1; D is perhaps TRBD1 (6 bases). Germline CDR1 and CDR2: MNHEY and SMNVEV (reference sequence). This CDR3 is 14 amino acids long. The ends were cut back, 3 bases at V and 8 bases at J, with 14 bases in the middle. CDR3 coding DNA: TGTGCCAGCAGTTTTTTTACTAAGGGGGATGAGCAGTTCTTC. It encodes CASSFFTKGDEQFF.

The V and J genes are TRBV2 and TRBJ1-1; no definite D call. Trimming pared 2 bases from V and 5 bases from J, leaving 12 bases between. The CDR3 spans 14 residues. The V gene's germline CDR1 is SNHLY and CDR2 FYNNEI. DNA of the CDR3: TGTGCCAGCAGTGAATTTGTGCAAGCTACTGAAGCTTTCTTT. This translates into CASSEFVQATEAFF. The entire variable domain, with the rest obtained from reference TRBV2 and TRBJ1-1, is as follows: EPEVTQTPSHQVTQMGQEVILRCVPISNHLYFYWYRQILGQKVEFLVSFYNNEISEKSEIFDDQFSVERPDGSNFTLKIRSTKLEDSAMYFCASSEFVQATEAFFGQGTRLTVV.

The V gene is TRBV7-9, the J gene TRBJ2-3; TRBD2 matches at 8 bases. The V and J ends lost 5 bases and 4 bases, in that order; junction bases with no gene match: 11. CDR3 length: 16 amino acids. Germline V CDR1 and CDR2: SEHNR, FQNEAQ (reference sequence). The CDR3 DNA reads TGTGCCAGCAGCCGCCGCGCGGGGGGATACGCAGATACGCAGTATTTT. Translated: CASSRRAGGYADTQYF.

The chain employs TRBV19 and TRBJ1-5, with 7 bases fitting TRBD1. The CDR3 covers 15 residues. CDR1 and CDR2 (germline): LNHDA, SQIVND (reference sequence). V shed 5 bases and J 6 bases; nucleotides not matched to a gene: 10. The CDR3 protein is CASSVRQGPSQPQHF. The CDR3 DNA is TGTGCCAGTAGTGTCCGACAGGGCCCCAGTCAGCCCCAGCATTTT.

V usage is TRBV27 and J usage is TRBJ1-1; D not certain. Germline V CDR1 and CDR2: MNHEY, SMNVEV (reference sequence). V dropped 3 bases and J dropped 6 bases, with 8 bases sitting between them. This CDR3 is 12 amino acids long. CDR3 coding DNA: TGTGCCAGCAGTTTCCACGGAGCTGAAGCTTTCTTT. This gives the protein CASSFHGAEAFF.

This sequence joins TRBV5-1 and TRBJ2-7; 7 positions agree with TRBD1. The germline V gene has CDR1 SGHRS and CDR2 YFSETQ. V lost 3 bases and J lost 2; bases outside the gene matches: 8. The CDR3 spans 15 residues. The CDR3 DNA reads as TGCGCCAGCAGCTCGACAGGGCAAGGCACCTACGAGCAGTACTTC. Translation: CASSSTGQGTYEQYF.

This CDR3 reads CAISEPMGLAVPNEQFF. CDR3 DNA: TGTGCCATCAGTGAGCCCATGGGACTAGCGGTCCCCAATGAGCAGTTCTTC. The V and J genes are TRBV10-3 and TRBJ2-1, with TRBD2 matching over 11 bases. The CDR3 sequence is 17 residues long. V was clipped by 2 bases and J by 6 bases; unmatched bases: 9. Germline assignment: CDR1 ENHRY and CDR2 SYGVKD.

The chain employs TRBV19 and TRBJ2-7; weak D call: TRBD2 (6 bases). Germline loops: CDR1 LNHDA, CDR2 SQIVND (reference sequence). Trimming removed 5 bases from V and 1 base from J, with 15 bases in between. This CDR3 is 15 amino acids long. The CDR3 protein is CASSPRAGGSYEQYF. CDR3 DNA: TGTGCCAGTAGTCCCCGGGCCGGGGGATCCTACGAGCAGTACTTC.

This chain joins TRBV19 and TRBJ1-5; 7 nucleotides match TRBD1. The CDR3 has 15 residues. CDR1 and CDR2 (germline): LNHDA, SQIVND (reference sequence). J was trimmed by 0 bases and V by 9 bases; bases with no gene match: 8. The CDR3 bases are TGTGCCAGCAATGACAGGGTTAATAGCAATCAGCCCCAGCATTTT. Protein sequence: CASNDRVNSNQPQHF.

The chain is built from TRBV19 and TRBJ1-1, with 9 nucleotides matching TRBD1. The ends lost 5 bases at V and 8 bases at J; junction bases unmatched: 6. Per the germline V gene, CDR1 is LNHDA and CDR2 is SQIVND (reference sequence). The CDR3 is 13 amino acids. DNA of the CDR3: TGTGCCAGTAGTCTGGGGACAGGGAGCGAAGCTTTCTTT. Amino acids: CASSLGTGSEAFF.